This TCR beta chain derives from a study of spatial heterogeneity in lung cancer. From germline, CDR1 is SGHAT and CDR2 FQNNGV. CDR3 length: 15 amino acids. Trimming shortened V by 2 bases and J by 5 bases, and 15 bases separated the two germline ends. Every TCR cDNA molecule bore its own unique molecular identifier. TCRdb re-analysed the 5' RACE reads in MiXCR, keeping a single row per CDR3 protein. The data hold 5,500 to 7,500 distinct CDR3 sequences, with roughly 3.8% observed a single time. Sample time point: sample taken at primary tumor resection. Unsorted samples of tumor, nontumor lung or frozen PBMC had their whole RNA sequenced. By share, this clonotype counts as medium-sized. The size of this beta chain means little, since it is a stray read in a library made for alpha chains.

Sequences were derived from normal lung tissue next to the tumor, sampled at surgery. The receptor was isolated from a female donor with early-stage non-small cell lung cancer. The chain couples TRBV11-2 to TRBJ1-1, with D perhaps matching TRBD1 (6 bases). CDR3 DNA sequence: TGTGCCAGCAGCTTAATGGCGGGGGCACGGACTGAAGCTTTCTTT. It encodes CASSLMAGARTEAFF. The entire variable domain, with the rest obtained from reference TRBV11-2 and TRBJ1-1, is as follows: EAGVAQSPRYKIIEKRQSVAFWCNPISGHATLYWYQQILGQGPKLLIQFQNNGVVDDSQLPKDRFSAERLKGVDSTLKIQPAKLEDSAVYLCASSLMAGARTEAFFGQGTRLTVV.